The 27 T cell receptor beta chains below come from one sample, sequenced in a study of cytomegalovirus exposure and HLA in healthy donors. Amplification used 60 Vbeta primers and 13 Jbeta primers. The method was immunoSEQ multiplex PCR; TCRdb's version includes in-frame clones alone and lacks a portion of them. Here the sample spans approximately 120,000 clones, 77% being singletons. Specimen: PBMCs. The receptors were gathered from a middle-aged woman in good health and CMV-seropositive.

The chain employs TRBV25-1 and TRBJ2-7; TRBD1 aligns across 9 bases. With 3 bases clipped from V and 5 bases from J, the junction kept 8 bases outside the gene matches. From germline, CDR1 is MGHDK and CDR2 SYGVNS. This CDR3 has 15 residues. Here the CDR3 reads CASSDRQGEGDEQYF. DNA for the CDR3: TGTGCCAGCAGTGACCGACAGGGGGAGGGTGACGAGCAGTACTTC.

V usage is TRBV6-1 and J usage is TRBJ1-2; a weak D match, TRBD1 (5 bases). With 10 bases removed from V and 1 base from J, the gap between germline ends came to 16 bases. This CDR3 region has 14 residues. Germline lookup yields CDR1 MNHNS and CDR2 SASEGT. CDR3 sequence reads: CATDPQGYNYGYTF. For the CDR3, the DNA is TGTGCCACCGATCCCCAGGGTTATAACTATGGCTACACCTTC.

The genes are TRBV28 and TRBJ2-3; 8 nucleotides align to TRBD1. Germline CDR1 MDHEN, CDR2 SYDVKM. The CDR3 has 15 amino acids. After removal of 3 bases from V and 4 bases from J, the junction contained 6 bases not matched to a gene. CDR3 amino acids: CASSFAAGGSDTQYF. The CDR3 DNA reads TGTGCCAGCAGTTTTGCGGCAGGGGGCTCAGATACGCAGTATTTT. The variable domain in full, with the rest retrieved from reference TRBV28 and TRBJ2-3, is DVKVTQSSRYLVKRTGEKVFLECVQDMDHENMFWYRQDPGLGLRLIYFSYDVKMKEKGDIPEGYSVSREKKERFSLILESASTNQTSMYLCASSFAAGGSDTQYFGPGTRLTVL.

The chain couples TRBV6-5 to TRBJ2-7; 9 positions agree with TRBD1. The CDR3 contains 14 residues. The germline CDR1 and CDR2 sequences are MNHEY and SVGAGI. With V trimmed by 6 bases and J by 5 bases, 8 bases remained unmatched. Here the CDR3 DNA reads TGTGCCAGCAGCTCCGGGACAGGGATTAACGAGCAGTACTTC. Its translation is CASSSGTGINEQYF.

V usage is TRBV2 and J usage is TRBJ2-5; weak D call: TRBD2 (5 bases). Trimming pared 5 bases from V and 5 bases from J, leaving 15 bases between. The CDR3 is 14 amino acids. Germline CDR1 and CDR2: SNHLY and FYNNEI. The CDR3 bases are TGTGCCAGCAGTAAAACCCTAGCTTCGGAGACCCAGTACTTC. It translates to CASSKTLASETQYF.

This clone was found a few times. The chain couples TRBV27 to TRBJ1-1, with 8 bases identical to TRBD1. The CDR3 spans 13 residues. The germline gives CDR1 MNHEY, CDR2 SMNVEV (reference sequence). V lost 7 bases and J lost 4; bases outside the gene matches: 5. CDR3 sequence reads: CASMTGEATEAFF. CDR3 DNA sequence: TGTGCCAGCATGACAGGGGAGGCCACTGAAGCTTTCTTT.

The CDR3 sequence is CASSMGLAAASYEQYF. CDR3 sequence (DNA): TGTGCCAGCAGCATGGGACTAGCGGCCGCATCGTACGAGCAGTACTTC. This chain links TRBV13 with TRBJ2-7; 11 positions agree with TRBD2. The CDR3 runs 16 residues. Germline CDR1 reads PRHDT; CDR2 reads FYEKMQ (reference sequence). V was pared by 5 bases and J by 4 bases, with 10 bases of the junction left unmatched.

The chain uses TRBV10-3 and TRBJ1-3; a possible D gene is TRBD1 (5 bases). The CDR3 length is 14 residues. V dropped 6 bases and J dropped 4 bases, with 13 bases sitting between them. Germline CDR1 and CDR2: ENHRY and SYGVKD. The CDR3 is CAISPGGPGNTIYF. DNA for the CDR3: TGTGCCATCAGCCCCGGGGGACCCGGAAACACCATATATTTT.

The chain couples TRBV30 to TRBJ2-7; 8 bases are shared with TRBD2. This CDR3 has 15 residues. The germline gives CDR1 GTSNPN, CDR2 SVGIG (reference sequence). The junction had 9 bases not matched to a gene; V was cut back by 2 bases and J by 3 bases. This CDR3 reads CAWSTREGVGYEQYF. DNA for the CDR3: TGTGCCTGGAGTACCCGGGAGGGGGTAGGCTACGAGCAGTACTTC.

This clone was picked up one time. The V gene is TRBV5-6, the J gene TRBJ1-2; TRBD1 matches at 7 bases. The ends lost 2 bases at V and 6 bases at J; junction bases unmatched: 4. In germline, CDR1 is SGHDT, CDR2 YYEEEE. The CDR3 totals 13 residues. CDR3: CASSFSGGNGYTF. The CDR3 DNA reads as TGTGCCAGCAGCTTTTCAGGGGGGAATGGCTACACCTTC.

This rearrangement joins TRBV19 to TRBJ2-7; D may be TRBD2 (5 bases). Trimming removed 5 bases from V and 2 bases from J, with 13 bases in between. Germline values: CDR1 LNHDA, CDR2 SQIVND (reference sequence). This CDR3 is built from 14 residues. The CDR3 DNA sequence: TGTGCCAGTAGTCCCTCGCGGGTCCCCTACGAGCAGTACTTC. It encodes CASSPSRVPYEQYF. The complete variable domain, with remaining parts taken from reference TRBV19 and TRBJ2-7, reads DGGITQSPKYLFRKEGQNVTLSCEQNLNHDAMYWYRQDPGQGLRLIYYSQIVNDFQKGDIAEGYSVSREKKESFPLTVTSAQKNPTAFYLCASSPSRVPYEQYFGPGTRLTVT.

V and J are TRBV29-1 and TRBJ1-5; 7 bases are a match to TRBD1. V shed 4 bases, J shed 6 bases, and the junction held 3 bases outside the gene matches. This CDR3 contains 12 residues. Germline CDR1 SQVTM, CDR2 ANQGSEA. As DNA, the CDR3 is TGCAGCGTTGGGACAGGACCTCAGCCCCAGCATTTT. Its protein product is CSVGTGPQPQHF.

The rearrangement links TRBV28 to TRBJ2-1; 8 bases align to TRBD2. Germline V gene lookup returns CDR1 MDHEN and CDR2 SYDVKM. There are 15 residues in the CDR3. V trimming: 7 bases; J trimming: 1 base; junction bases outside the gene matches: 6. CDR3 sequence reads: CASISAGVSYNEQFF. In DNA, the CDR3 is TGTGCCAGCATTTCAGCGGGAGTATCCTACAATGAGCAGTTCTTC.

This clone has a single count. The sample carries other DNA sequences with the same CDR3. The chain uses TRBV5-1 and TRBJ2-3; the D gene is possibly TRBD2 (5 bases). The germline CDR1 and CDR2 sequences are SGHRS and YFSETQ. Trimming took 0 bases from V and 2 from J, leaving 10 bases between them. The CDR3 consists of 15 residues. The chain's CDR3 is CASSLEAGSTDTQYF. The CDR3 nucleotides are TGCGCCAGCAGCTTGGAGGCGGGTTCCACAGATACGCAGTATTTT.

This chain links TRBV19 with TRBJ1-1; 7 nucleotides align to TRBD1. This CDR3 has 13 amino acids. V trimming: 11 bases; J trimming: 1 base; junction bases outside the gene matches: 7. Germline values: CDR1 LNHDA, CDR2 SQIVND (reference sequence). The CDR3 sequence: CASKGGWNTEAFF. CDR3 nucleotides: TGTGCCTCGAAAGGGGGCTGGAACACTGAAGCTTTCTTT.

This clone was found once. The chain carries TRBV6-5 and TRBJ1-1, with D unclear. This CDR3 comprises 13 residues. Germline lookup yields CDR1 MNHEY and CDR2 SVGAGI. With 0 bases removed from V and 1 base from J, the gap between germline ends came to 3 bases. The CDR3 region is CASSYSRNTEAFF. CDR3 nucleotide sequence: TGTGCCAGCAGTTACTCGAGGAACACTGAAGCTTTCTTT.

The gene calls are TRBV28 and TRBJ2-1, with D possibly being TRBD2 (7 bases). Germline V gene lookup returns CDR1 MDHEN and CDR2 SYDVKM. This CDR3 spans 16 amino acids. Trimming took 0 bases from V and 7 from J, leaving 16 bases between them. CDR3 region: CASSLWSGRGRNEQFF. CDR3 DNA sequence: TGTGCCAGCAGTTTATGGTCAGGGAGGGGGAGGAATGAGCAGTTCTTC.

The rearrangement joins TRBV15 to TRBJ1-3; no reliable D call. Trimming left V 1 base short and J 3 bases short, with 7 bases between. Germline-derived CDR1 and CDR2 are LNHNV and YYDKDF (reference sequence). The CDR3 has 14 residues. The CDR3 nucleotides are TGTGCCACCAGCAGAGGAGGAGGTGGAAACACCATATATTTT. Amino acids: CATSRGGGGNTIYF.

The CDR3 coding sequence is TGTGCCAGCAGCTTATATGAGGGCTCTAATGAAAAACTGTTTTTT. It is translated as CASSLYEGSNEKLFF. V gene TRBV7-9 combines with J gene TRBJ1-4; D is unclear. V shed 2 bases and J shed 3 bases, with 10 bases lying between them. The CDR3 has 15 amino acids. The germline V gene encodes CDR1 SEHNR and CDR2 FQNEAQ (reference sequence).

This chain uses TRBV2 with TRBJ1-1; D not resolved. Trimming removed 4 bases from V and 6 bases from J, with 9 bases in between. The CDR3 length is 12 residues. The germline V gene has CDR1 SNHLY and CDR2 FYNNEI. CDR3 amino acids: CASSVGAAEAFF. The CDR3 DNA reads TGTGCCAGCAGTGTAGGTGCGGCTGAAGCTTTCTTT. The full variable domain, in which reference TRBV2 and TRBJ1-1 provide the parts outside the CDR3, is EPEVTQTPSHQVTQMGQEVILRCVPISNHLYFYWYRQILGQKVEFLVSFYNNEISEKSEIFDDQFSVERPDGSNFTLKIRSTKLEDSAMYFCASSVGAAEAFFGQGTRLTVV.

The chain couples TRBV10-3 to TRBJ1-5; D is unclear. CDR1 and CDR2 from the germline V gene are ENHRY and SYGVKD. V gave up 6 bases and J gave up 4 bases, with 10 bases separating them. This CDR3 region has 13 residues. In DNA form, the CDR3 reads TGTGCCATCAGCTGGGAGGGTAATCAGCCCCAGCATTTT. Protein: CAISWEGNQPQHF.

This sequence joins TRBV11-2 and TRBJ2-1, with 8 bases aligning to TRBD1. The CDR3 totals 15 residues. Germline CDR1 SGHAT, CDR2 FQNNGV. With V trimmed by 2 bases and J by 8 bases, 8 bases remained unmatched. As DNA, the CDR3 is TGTGCCAGCAGCTTATTCGGGACAGGTGGTGATGAGCAGTTCTTC. It is translated as CASSLFGTGGDEQFF. Based on the CDR3 plus reference TRBV11-2 and TRBJ2-1, the full variable domain is EAGVAQSPRYKIIEKRQSVAFWCNPISGHATLYWYQQILGQGPKLLIQFQNNGVVDDSQLPKDRFSAERLKGVDSTLKIQPAKLEDSAVYLCASSLFGTGGDEQFFGPGTRLTVL.

This sequence joins TRBV18 and TRBJ2-1; D is possibly TRBD2 (6 bases). The CDR3 is 15 residues long. The germline V gene has CDR1 KGHSH and CDR2 LQKENI. V lost 2 bases and J 10 bases, leaving 18 bases between the germline ends. CDR3 amino acids: CASSPGGNSVREQFF. In nucleotides, the CDR3 is TGTGCCAGCTCACCAGGGGGGAACTCGGTAAGAGAGCAGTTCTTC.

This clone has at least ten counts. Other DNA sequences in the same sample also yield this CDR3. This chain connects TRBV19 to TRBJ2-7; D may be TRBD1 (6 bases). Trimming stripped 11 bases from V and 1 base from J, with 12 bases between. This CDR3 is 12 amino acids long. Germline V lookup: CDR1 LNHDA, CDR2 SQIVND (reference sequence). Here the CDR3 reads CASGRGSYEQYF. Written as DNA, the CDR3 is TGTGCCTCGGGCAGGGGATCCTACGAGCAGTACTTC.

The CDR3 here is CASSVSRLSSYNEQFF. Written as DNA, the CDR3 is TGTGCCAGCAGTGTTTCTAGATTGAGCTCCTACAATGAGCAGTTCTTC. The chain has TRBV2 and TRBJ2-1; unclear D gene. CDR3 size: 16 residues. Trimming removed 4 bases from V and 0 bases from J, with 13 bases in between. Germline loops: CDR1 SNHLY, CDR2 FYNNEI.

J is TRBJ1-5 and V is TRBV28, with 9 bases aligning to TRBD1. With 7 bases clipped from V and 3 bases from J, the junction kept 10 bases outside the gene matches. The CDR3 extends over 16 amino acids. Germline V gene sequence: CDR1 MDHEN, CDR2 SYDVKM. The CDR3 DNA reads as TGTGCCAGCATAAGTTTTAGACAGGGGGACAATCAGCCCCAGCATTTT. It codes for CASISFRQGDNQPQHF.

The genes are TRBV30 and TRBJ1-2, with 7 positions matching TRBD1. The germline V gene encodes CDR1 GTSNPN and CDR2 SVGIG (reference sequence). The junction had 5 bases not matched to a gene; V was cut back by 2 bases and J by 8 bases. This CDR3 is 12 amino acids long. The CDR3 region is CAWSMTGYGYTF. CDR3 DNA sequence: TGTGCCTGGAGTATGACAGGGTACGGCTACACCTTC.